One and the same sample provided the 26 T cell receptor beta chains below, sequenced in a study of tumor and adjacent non-tumor tissue in lung cancer listed by TCRdb under 2018. RNA was extracted from bulk unsorted tissue and checked for quality with a NanoDrop ND-1000 and an Agilent 2100. The normal lung samples consisted of distant non-tumor tissue collected more than 3 cm from the tumor edge. The library was built by means of multiplex PCR. The sequencer was an Illumina HiSeq 2500. TCRbeta libraries were constructed through three rounds of nested PCR with primers (Table S4) according to protocols modified from ARM-PCR. Using fastp at Q25 and MiXCR, TCRdb reprocessed the public reads and kept productive beta chains. Rows with a matching CDR3 protein are joined into one entry that keeps the most common DNA and genes. The sample table records approximately 100,000 distinct CDR3 sequences; 50% to 70% of these occur just once. Around 20% of the sample is in the top ten clones.

Sequenced material: distant non-tumor lung tissue. The source is a man between 60 and 75 years old with non-small cell lung cancer.

This rearrangement joins TRBV19 to TRBJ2-3; 9 bases are shared with TRBD2. Germline V CDR1 and CDR2: LNHDA, SQIVND (reference sequence). Trimming removed 6 bases from V and 0 bases from J; junction bases left unmatched: 4. The CDR3 has 15 residues. In nucleotides, the CDR3 is TGTGCCAGTAGGGCTAGCGGGGCTAGCACAGATACGCAGTATTTT. It codes for CASRASGASTDTQYF. Filled out from reference TRBV19 and TRBJ2-3, the complete variable domain reads DGGITQSPKYLFRKEGQNVTLSCEQNLNHDAMYWYRQDPGQGLRLIYYSQIVNDFQKGDIAEGYSVSREKKESFPLTVTSAQKNPTAFYLCASRASGASTDTQYFGPGTRLTVL.

With respect to this clonotype: Being one base from a much bigger clone, this may be a read error. The chain combines TRBV13 with TRBJ1-5; D gene uncertain. The CDR3 extends over 13 amino acids. Trimming stripped 6 bases from V and 7 bases from J, with 13 bases between. Germline assignment: CDR1 PRHDT and CDR2 FYEKMQ (reference sequence). The CDR3 DNA sequence: TGTGCCAGCAGTCAAGTGGGGAACCAGCCCCAGCATTTT. Residues: CASSQVGNQPQHF.

The J gene is TRBJ1-2, the V gene TRBV11-1; D perhaps matches TRBD1 (6 bases). Germline CDR1 SGHAT, CDR2 FQDESV (reference sequence). The V gene lost 5 bases and the J gene lost 14 bases, with 24 bases spanning the gap. This CDR3 region has 14 residues. CDR3 in DNA: TGTGCCAGCAGCACCCAGGGGACCCAGGATGGCTTTACCTTC. Protein: CASSTQGTQDGFTF.

A remark on this clonotype: The missing conserved phenylalanine or tryptophan at the end of this CDR3 makes a read error likely. CDR3 protein: CASSLSTGIGTDTQYL. CDR3 in DNA: TGTGCCAGCAGCTTAAGCACCGGTATTGGCACAGATACGCAGTATCTT. The rearrangement links TRBV11-3 to TRBJ2-3; D is unclear. This CDR3 has 16 amino acids. The germline V gene encodes CDR1 SGHNT and CDR2 YENEEA. V lost 2 bases, J lost 1 base, and 13 bases lay in between.

This clonotype turned up a few times. The germline gene is not matched at one end of the junction; a read error may be the cause. The rearrangement links TRBV11-3 to TRBJ2-2; D uncertain. Germline-derived CDR1 and CDR2 are SGHNT and YENEEA. The CDR3 spans 15 residues. CDR3 coding DNA: TGTGCCAGCAGCCTAGGGCCTTCGAACGCCGGGGAGCTGTTTTTT. This encodes CASSLGPSNAGELFF.

CDR3: CASSEFSGTGETQYF. The CDR3 DNA follows: TGTGCCAGCAGCGAGTTCTCAGGGACCGGAGAGACCCAGTACTTC. V usage is TRBV9 and J usage is TRBJ2-5, with D possibly being TRBD1 or TRBD2 (5 bases each). The germline gives CDR1 SGDLS, CDR2 YYNGEE. V lost 3 bases, J lost 4 bases, and 16 bases lay in between. The CDR3 sequence is 15 residues long.

Remarks on this clonotype: One end of the junction does not line up with germline, which may come from a read error. The chain has TRBV6-2 or TRBV6-3 and TRBJ2-2, with D possibly called TRBD1 or TRBD2 (5 bases each). This CDR3 is 12 amino acids long. CDR1 is MNHEY and CDR2 is SVGEGT in the germline V gene. CDR3 in amino acids: CASRRSNGDLFF. Here the CDR3 DNA reads TGCGCCAGCCGTAGATCAAACGGGGACCTGTTTTTT.

V is TRBV11-2 and J is TRBJ2-3; the D is unclear. CDR1 and CDR2 from the germline V gene are SGHAT and FQNNGV. There are 14 residues in the CDR3. V dropped 3 bases and J dropped 5 bases, with 12 bases sitting between them. CDR3 sequence reads: CASSLEPRVDTQYF. CDR3 bases: TGTGCCAGCAGCTTGGAACCGCGAGTAGATACGCAGTATTTT.

The chain combines TRBV4-3 with TRBJ2-7, with 7 bases fitting TRBD2. With 0 bases clipped from V and 11 bases from J, the junction kept 7 bases outside the gene matches. Germline V gene lookup returns CDR1 LGHNA and CDR2 YSLEER. The CDR3 totals 13 residues. The CDR3 nucleotides read TGCGCCAGCAGCCAAGAGGGGGGGTGGGGGAAGTACTTC. It encodes CASSQEGGWGKYF.

The chain uses TRBV15 and TRBJ2-7; no firm D call. Germline CDR1 LNHNV, CDR2 YYDKDF (reference sequence). Trimming cost V 4 bases and J 3 bases, with 10 bases left between them. CDR3 length: 13 residues. This CDR3 is CATSNGPLYEQYF. CDR3 in DNA: TGTGCCACCAGCAATGGTCCTCTCTACGAGCAGTACTTC.

In the case of this clonotype: Without the conserved terminal phenylalanine or tryptophan, this CDR3 likely stems from a read error. The chain combines TRBV7-9 with TRBJ1-1; 11 bases map to TRBD1. Germline CDR1 SEHNR, CDR2 FQNEAQ (reference sequence). The length of the CDR3 is 16 residues. V lost 5 bases and J lost 2; bases outside the gene matches: 7. CDR3: CASSPGQGGTNTEAFL. The CDR3 nucleotides read TGTGCCAGCAGCCCGGGACAGGGGGGGACAAACACTGAAGCTTTCTTA.

This clonotype turned up a few times. One end of the junction varies from germline; a read error may be responsible. This chain links TRBV11-3 with TRBJ2-3, with 15 bases that match TRBD2. Germline CDR1 is SGHNT and CDR2 is YENEEA. The CDR3 is made up of 16 amino acids. CDR3 residues: CAGSTGLAGGTETQYF. The CDR3 DNA follows: TGTGCCGGCAGCACGGGACTAGCGGGAGGCACAGAAACGCAGTATTTT.

This clonotype occurred many times. The gene calls are TRBV4-2 and TRBJ2-4; D gene unclear. This CDR3 region has 16 residues. Germline lookup yields CDR1 LGHNA and CDR2 YNFKEQ. V gave up 1 base and J gave up 1 base, with 11 bases separating them. In nucleotides, the CDR3 is TGTGCCAGCAGCCAAGGTCTACAAGCCGCCAAAAACATTCAGTACTTC. Amino acid sequence: CASSQGLQAAKNIQYF.

Concerning this clonotype itself: The junction and the germline gene differ at one end; a read error may be behind it. The chain recombines TRBV11-3 with TRBJ2-6; weak D call: TRBD1 (5 bases). The CDR3 contains 15 residues. Germline CDR1 SGHNT, CDR2 YENEEA. This chain's CDR3 is CVSSQQGSGANVLTF. DNA of the CDR3: TGTGTCAGCAGCCAGCAGGGTTCTGGGGCCAACGTCCTTACTTTC.

Points on this clonotype: At one end the junction does not follow the germline gene, possibly because of a read error. The chain links TRBV10-3 to TRBJ1-2; 7 nucleotides match TRBD1. Germline assignment: CDR1 ENHRY and CDR2 SYGVKD. This CDR3 contains 13 residues. CDR3 loop: CPISETGRYGYTF. The CDR3, as DNA: TGTCCCATCAGTGAGACAGGGCGGTATGGCTACACCTTT.

This clonotype has only a few counts. The junction does not match germline at one end; this may be a read error. V usage is TRBV6-2 or TRBV6-3 and J usage is TRBJ2-1; 8 positions match TRBD1. Germline V gene lookup returns CDR1 MNHEY and CDR2 SVGEGT. The CDR3 is 12 residues long. CDR3 loop: CASSPQGDGQFF. The CDR3 DNA reads TGTGCTAGCAGTCCACAGGGGGATGGGCAGTTCTTC.

Regarding this clonotype: This sequence may be a read error, since a much larger clone differs from it by one base. The V gene is TRBV28, the J gene TRBJ1-1, with no clear D. The CDR3 runs 14 residues. Germline V gives CDR1 MDHEN, CDR2 SYDVKM. This CDR3 reads CASTPRVTGTEALF. CDR3 bases: TGTGCCAGCACCCCCCGGGTGACTGGCACTGAAGCTCTCTTT.

A note on this clonotype: A much bigger clone sits one base away, suggesting this may be a read error. The J gene is TRBJ1-4, the V gene TRBV30; D is unclear. The CDR3 runs 13 residues. Germline-derived CDR1 and CDR2 are GTSNPN and SVGIG (reference sequence). CDR3 DNA: TGTACCTACAACATCGGAGCTAATGAAAAACTGTTTTTT. Its protein is CTYNIGANEKLFF.

This clonotype was detected many times. This chain links TRBV10-3 with TRBJ1-1; no clear D. This CDR3 has 14 amino acids. Germline assignment: CDR1 ENHRY and CDR2 SYGVKD. Trimming left V 2 bases short and J 4 bases short, with 11 bases between. The CDR3 DNA sequence: TGTGCCATCAGTGAGGTTAACCTCGGCACTGAAGCTTTCTTT. It specifies CAISEVNLGTEAFF.

A note on this clonotype: This clone may be a read error of a much larger clone one base away. The gene calls are TRBV6-1 and TRBJ1-4, with D possibly TRBD1 on 5 matching bases. The CDR3 totals 14 residues. CDR1 is MNHNS, CDR2 SASEGT, per germline. The CDR3 here is CTSSSGQYNEKLFF. The CDR3 DNA follows: TGTACCAGCAGCAGTGGACAATACAATGAAAAACTGTTTTTT.

DNA for the CDR3: TGTGCCAGCAGTGCGGGGGTACAGGGTCCTGAAGCTTTCTTT. It translates to CASSAGVQGPEAFF. The chain employs TRBV2 and TRBJ1-1, with D tentatively TRBD1 (6 bases). The germline CDR1 and CDR2 sequences are SNHLY and FYNNEI. The CDR3 has 14 amino acids. The V end lost 4 bases, the J end lost 6 bases, and 15 bases lay between the germline ends. Full variable domain (remainder filled in from reference TRBV2 and TRBJ1-1): EPEVTQTPSHQVTQMGQEVILRCVPISNHLYFYWYRQILGQKVEFLVSFYNNEISEKSEIFDDQFSVERPDGSNFTLKIRSTKLEDSAMYFCASSAGVQGPEAFFGQGTRLTVV.

This clonotype was detected only once. Because the CDR3 is missing its conserved closing phenylalanine or tryptophan, this is likely a read error. This sequence joins TRBV5-1 and TRBJ2-7; tentatively, D is TRBD1 (6 bases). The CDR3 sequence is 13 residues long. Looked up from germline, CDR1 is SGHRS and CDR2 is YFSETQ. V lost 1 base and J lost 9, with 14 bases in between. CDR3 amino acids: CASSLHRVNVQYL. The CDR3 DNA reads TGCGCCAGCAGCTTGCACAGGGTGAACGTGCAGTACCTC.

Note on this clonotype: This may come from a read error, since a much larger clone is one base off. The chain combines TRBV20-1 with TRBJ1-2; 7 bases fit TRBD1. The V segment lost 6 bases and the J segment 6 bases; nucleotides outside the gene matches: 4. CDR1 and CDR2 from the germline V gene are DFQATT and SNEGSKA (reference sequence). The CDR3 has 11 residues. The CDR3 loop is CSACTGDGYTF. In DNA form, the CDR3 reads TGCAGTGCATGTACAGGGGATGGCTACACCTTC.

This clonotype was seen many times. This chain connects TRBV20-1 to TRBJ1-1; D is unresolved. The CDR3 is 13 amino acids. The ends were cut back, 0 bases at V and 3 bases at J, with 8 bases in the middle. Germline loops: CDR1 DFQATT, CDR2 SNEGSKA (reference sequence). The DNA of the CDR3 is TGCAGTGCTAGAGACCTATGGGACACTGAAGCTTTCTTT. Translation: CSARDLWDTEAFF.

Comment on this clonotype: A much larger clonotype is one base distant, so this may be a read error. The conserved phenylalanine or tryptophan is not found at the CDR3 terminus, so this likely reflects a read error. V is TRBV7-9 and J is TRBJ2-5; D is undetermined. Germline CDR1 is SEHNR and CDR2 is FQNEAQ (reference sequence). V lost 1 base and J 3 bases, leaving 9 bases between the germline ends. The CDR3 contains 14 residues. CDR3 DNA sequence: TGTGCCAGCAGCTTAGGATCTCCCGAAGAGACCCAGTACTCC. This codes for CASSLGSPEETQYS.

This chain uses TRBV11-3 with TRBJ2-1; TRBD1 or TRBD2 may be the D gene (6 bases each). Germline V gene sequence: CDR1 SGHNT, CDR2 YENEEA. This CDR3 contains 16 residues. Trimming shortened V by 4 bases and J by 15 bases, and 28 bases separated the two germline ends. CDR3 DNA: TGTGCCAGCAGCTCATACTCGGGAGTGGGGGACAATGAGTGGTTCTTC. Translation: CASSSYSGVGDNEWFF.